A selection of T cell receptor beta chains follows, all from one sample in a study of chemoradiotherapy in HPV16-positive cancers. Profiling relied on immunoSEQ multiplex PCR, and the TCRdb table lists in-frame clones only, not all of them. The sample lists about 4,700 clones, more than 60% occurring once. The sequences come from tumor tissue, collected from a patient who underwent chemoradiotherapy. The receptors were gathered from a human donor with HPV-associated anogenital cancer. The CDR3 runs from the conserved cysteine through the conserved F or W. D genes are given only for firm matches. The size entry is marked missing in some rows and otherwise reads once, few, many or a size class.

J | D | size | V | CDR3 | DNA
TRBJ2-5 | TRBD2 | few | TRBV6-1 | CASSETSGGQETQYF | TGTGCCAGCAGTGAGACTAGCGGGGGGCAAGAGACCCAGTACTTC
TRBJ2-2 | . | . | TRBV6-5 | CASSYGTVGELFF | TGTGCCAGCAGTTACGGGACCGTCGGGGAGCTGTTTTTT
TRBJ2-1 | . | few | TRBV7-9 | CASSPVDEQFF | TGTGCCAGCAGCCCCGTAGATGAGCAGTTCTTC
TRBJ1-2 | . | few | TRBV7-9 | CASTKNPGGEGYTF | TGTGCCAGCACCAAAAATCCTGGCGGGGAGGGCTACACCTTC
TRBJ1-5 | TRBD1 | . | TRBV19 | CASSIVGRGPGQPQHF | TGTGCCAGTAGTATAGTAGGCAGGGGGCCAGGTCAGCCCCAGCATTTT
TRBJ1-6 | . | once | TRBV6-6 | CASSPHRTSNNSPLHF | TGTGCCAGCAGCCCTCATAGGACATCTAATAATTCACCCCTCCACTTT
TRBJ2-1 | . | . | TRBV6-5 | CASSRDSYNEQFF | TGTGCCAGCAGTCGGGACTCCTACAATGAGCAGTTCTTC
TRBJ2-1 | . | . | TRBV27 | CASRGWTGRGGEQFF | TGTGCCAGCAGGGGCTGGACAGGCCGGGGGGGTGAGCAGTTCTTC
TRBJ2-1 | . | . | TRBV20-1 | CSARPEREQFF | TGCAGTGCTAGGCCTGAGAGGGAGCAGTTCTTC
TRBJ2-7 | TRBD1 | . | TRBV2 | CASSGQGVDYEQYF | TGTGCCAGCAGTGGACAGGGCGTCGACTACGAGCAGTACTTC
TRBJ2-2 | . | . | TRBV7-2 | CASSFVRQEGTGELFF | TGTGCCAGCAGCTTCGTTCGACAAGAAGGGACCGGGGAGCTGTTTTTT
TRBJ2-3 | . | . | TRBV5-5 | CASSLETDTQYF | TGTGCCAGCAGCTTGGAAACAGATACGCAGTATTTT
TRBJ1-3 | TRBD1 | . | TRBV28 | CASFHRGRGNTIYF | TGTGCCAGCTTTCACAGGGGTCGGGGAAACACCATATATTTT
TRBJ1-3 | . | . | TRBV30 | CAWSVGIYGGGNTIYF | TGTGCCTGGAGTGTTGGAATCTACGGAGGGGGAAACACCATATATTTT
TRBJ1-6 | . | . | TRBV14 | CASSLGNSPLHF | TGTGCCAGCAGTCTGGGTAATTCACCCCTCCACTTT
TRBJ2-7 | . | . | TRBV11-2 | CASSLSGDLEQYF | TGTGCCAGCAGCTTAAGTGGGGACCTCGAGCAGTACTTC
TRBJ2-7 | TRBD1 | . | TRBV13 | CASSFRQGLNEQYF | TGTGCCAGCAGCTTTAGACAGGGTCTCAACGAGCAGTACTTC
TRBJ1-2 | . | . | TRBV29-1 | CSAGRAPDYGYTF | TGCAGTGCTGGGAGGGCCCCCGACTATGGCTACACCTTC
TRBJ1-5 | . | . | TRBV19 | CASSIQINQPQHF | TGTGCCAGTAGTATCCAGATCAATCAGCCCCAGCATTTT
TRBJ2-7 | . | . | TRBV27 | CASSLDDRDEGTVGGGVYEQYF | TGTGCCAGCAGTTTAGATGACAGGGATGAGGGGACGGTGGGTGGGGGGGTTTACGAGCAGTACTTC
TRBJ2-2 | . | . | TRBV4-1 | CASSQPLPRGGELFF | TGCGCCAGCAGCCAACCACTTCCCAGGGGCGGGGAGCTGTTTTTT
TRBJ2-7 | . | . | TRBV30 | CAWSVGWGSYEQYF | TGTGCCTGGAGTGTAGGGTGGGGGTCCTACGAGCAGTACTTC